This TCR beta chain was identified during a study of preoperative IRX-2 immunotherapy in early breast cancer. Sequenced by immunoSEQ multiplex PCR; TCRdb stores in-frame clones only, minus some. The sample carries around 39,000 clones, about 95% recorded once. Trimming took off 4 bases at V and 2 bases at J, with 9 bases between the two ends. The CDR3 is made up of 14 amino acids. CDR1 is MNHEY and CDR2 is SVGAGI in the germline V gene. This clone was picked up one time. This sample's treatment: preoperative locoregional IRX-2 cytokine immunotherapy. This phase Ib study tested locoregional IRX-2 cytokine immunotherapy given before surgery.

This receptor was obtained from a human donor with breast cancer. This sample comprised tumor tissue, obtained after IRX-2 immunotherapy. The rearrangement uses TRBV6-5 and TRBJ1-3; TRBD1 might be the D (6 bases). CDR3 sequence reads: CASSLRGTGNTIYF. CDR3 bases: TGTGCCAGCAGTTTAAGGGGGACTGGAAACACCATATATTTT.